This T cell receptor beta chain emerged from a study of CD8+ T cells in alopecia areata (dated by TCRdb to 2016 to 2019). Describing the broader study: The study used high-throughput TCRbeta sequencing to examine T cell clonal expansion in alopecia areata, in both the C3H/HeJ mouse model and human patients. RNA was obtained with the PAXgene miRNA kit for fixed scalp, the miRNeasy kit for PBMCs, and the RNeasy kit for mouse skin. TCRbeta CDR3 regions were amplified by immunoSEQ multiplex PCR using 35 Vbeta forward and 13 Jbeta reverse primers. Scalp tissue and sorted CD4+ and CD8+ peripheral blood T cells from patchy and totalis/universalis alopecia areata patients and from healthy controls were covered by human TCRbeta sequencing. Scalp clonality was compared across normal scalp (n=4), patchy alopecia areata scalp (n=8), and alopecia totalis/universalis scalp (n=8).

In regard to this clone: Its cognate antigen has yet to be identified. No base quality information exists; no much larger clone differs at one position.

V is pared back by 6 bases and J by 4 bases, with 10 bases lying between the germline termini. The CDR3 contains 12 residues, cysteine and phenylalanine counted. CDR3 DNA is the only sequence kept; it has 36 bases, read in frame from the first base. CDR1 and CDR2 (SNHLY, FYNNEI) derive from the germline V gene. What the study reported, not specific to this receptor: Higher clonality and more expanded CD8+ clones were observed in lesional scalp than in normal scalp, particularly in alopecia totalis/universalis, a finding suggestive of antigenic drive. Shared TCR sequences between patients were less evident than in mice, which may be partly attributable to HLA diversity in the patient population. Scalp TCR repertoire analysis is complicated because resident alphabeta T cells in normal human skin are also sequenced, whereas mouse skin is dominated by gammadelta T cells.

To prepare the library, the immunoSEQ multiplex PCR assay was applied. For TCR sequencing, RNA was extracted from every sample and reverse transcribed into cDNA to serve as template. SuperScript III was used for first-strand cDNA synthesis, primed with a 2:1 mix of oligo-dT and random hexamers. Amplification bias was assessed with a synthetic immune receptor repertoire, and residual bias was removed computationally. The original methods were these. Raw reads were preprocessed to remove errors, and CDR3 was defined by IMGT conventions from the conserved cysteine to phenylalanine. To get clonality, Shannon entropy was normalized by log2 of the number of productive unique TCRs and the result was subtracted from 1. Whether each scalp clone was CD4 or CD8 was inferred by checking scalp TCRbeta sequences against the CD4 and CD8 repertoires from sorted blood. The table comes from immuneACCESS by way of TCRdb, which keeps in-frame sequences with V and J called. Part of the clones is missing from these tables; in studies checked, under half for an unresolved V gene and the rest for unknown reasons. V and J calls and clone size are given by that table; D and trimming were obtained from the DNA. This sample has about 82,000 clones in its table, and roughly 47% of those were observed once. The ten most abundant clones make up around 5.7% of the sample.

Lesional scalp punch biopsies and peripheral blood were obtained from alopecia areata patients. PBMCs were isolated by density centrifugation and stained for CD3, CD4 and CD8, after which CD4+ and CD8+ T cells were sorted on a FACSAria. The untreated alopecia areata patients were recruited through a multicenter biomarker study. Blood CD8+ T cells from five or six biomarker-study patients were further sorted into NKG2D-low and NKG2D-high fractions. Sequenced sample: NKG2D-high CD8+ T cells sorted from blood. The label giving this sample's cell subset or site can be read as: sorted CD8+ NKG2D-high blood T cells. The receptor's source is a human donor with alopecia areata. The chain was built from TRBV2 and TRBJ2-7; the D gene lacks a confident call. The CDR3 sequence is CASRRLIYEQYF. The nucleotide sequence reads TGTGCCAGCAGACGACTGATATACGAGCAGTACTTC.